This passage covers 29 T cell receptor beta chains from one sample sequenced in a study of graft-versus-host responses after intestinal transplantation. Plating combined 200,000 CFSE-labeled responder cells with 200,000 irradiated, violet-dye-labeled stimulator cells. The table came from immunoSEQ multiplex PCR; TCRdb's copy has only in-frame clones and leaves some out. The table records approximately 14,000 clones, around 33% of them present only once. Sequencing was performed on alloreactive CD8+ T cells from a mixed lymphocyte reaction culture, taken before intestinal transplant. The subset: CFSE-low proliferating T cells sorted from roughly six-day pre-transplant mixed lymphocyte reaction (GvH or HvG direction). The receptors here all came from a human patient who received an intestinal transplant.

This clone appeared a few times. This sequence joins TRBV7-6 and TRBJ2-2, with 8 nucleotides matching TRBD1. Germline V gives CDR1 SGHVS, CDR2 FNYEAQ. The V gene end was trimmed by 0 bases and the J gene end by 1 base; junction bases not matched to a gene: 7. The CDR3 covers 18 residues. CDR3 sequence: CASSLAPIGTGNTGELFF. DNA for the CDR3: TGTGCCAGCAGCTTAGCGCCAATAGGGACAGGGAACACCGGGGAGCTGTTTTTT.

CDR3 in amino acids: CASSTTKIRQGGEETQYF. DNA for the CDR3: TGTGCCAGCAGCACAACTAAGATAAGACAGGGTGGAGAAGAGACCCAGTACTTC. J is TRBJ2-5 and V is TRBV7-9, with TRBD1 identical over 7 bases. J gave up 3 bases and V 5 bases, and 18 bases lay outside the gene matches. This CDR3 comprises 18 residues. Germline CDR1 reads SEHNR; CDR2 reads FQNEAQ (reference sequence). The variable domain in full, completed from reference TRBV7-9 and TRBJ2-5, reads DTGVSQNPRHKITKRGQNVTFRCDPISEHNRLYWYRQTLGQGPEFLTYFQNEAQLEKSRLLSDRFSAERPKGSFSTLEIQRTEQGDSAMYLCASSTTKIRQGGEETQYFGPGTRLLVL.

The rearrangement uses TRBV11-2 and TRBJ2-5, with 8 nucleotides matching TRBD1. The J call may be in error: the DNA end matches TRBJ2-7 better. Germline CDR1 and CDR2: SGHAT and FQNNGV. The CDR3 sequence is 14 residues long. CDR3 sequence (DNA): TGTGCCAGCAGCCCGGGGACAGGCCCCTACGAGCAGTACTTC. Its protein is CASSPGTGPYEQYF.

Sample share makes this clone medium-sized (0.01 to 0.1%). In nucleotides, the CDR3 is TGCGCCAGCAGCTTGGTAGTAGAGGGCGGGTATGGCTACACCTTC. Translation gives CASSLVVEGGYGYTF. The genes are TRBV5-1 and TRBJ1-2; the D is unclear. V lost 0 bases and J lost 5, with 14 bases in between. The CDR3 is made up of 15 amino acids. Looked up from germline, CDR1 is SGHRS and CDR2 is YFSETQ. Complete variable domain (other parts from reference TRBV5-1 and TRBJ1-2): KAGVTQTPRYLIKTRGQQVTLSCSPISGHRSVSWYQQTPGQGLQFLFEYFSETQRNKGNFPGRFSGRQFSNSRSEMNVSTLELGDSALYLCASSLVVEGGYGYTFGSGTRLTVV.

The rearrangement uses TRBV29-1 and TRBJ2-7; 7 nucleotides line up with TRBD1. The junction had 4 bases not matched to a gene; V was cut back by 3 bases and J by 5 bases. This CDR3 comprises 12 residues. Germline V lookup: CDR1 SQVTM, CDR2 ANQGSEA. CDR3 DNA sequence: TGCAGCGTTGAGAGTGACAGGGACGAGCAGTACTTC. It encodes CSVESDRDEQYF.

CDR3 coding DNA: TGTGCCAGCAGTTACTTTGCCAGTGGAAACACCATATATTTT. Translation: CASSYFASGNTIYF. This chain connects TRBV6-5 to TRBJ1-3; D remains ambiguous. Trimming left V 1 base short and J 3 bases short, with 7 bases between. The CDR3 has 14 amino acids. Germline-derived CDR1 and CDR2 are MNHEY and SVGAGI.

Here the CDR3 reads CASSLASGGTTDTQYF. The CDR3 nucleotides are TGCGCCAGCAGCTTGGCTAGCGGGGGTACCACAGATACGCAGTATTTT. V usage is TRBV5-1 and J usage is TRBJ2-3; 10 bases match TRBD2. CDR1 and CDR2 from the germline V gene are SGHRS and YFSETQ. V lost 0 bases and J lost 2; bases outside the gene matches: 3. CDR3 length: 16 amino acids.

This clone was detected only a few times. The chain recombines TRBV9 with TRBJ2-1, with 11 bases matching TRBD2. Trimming removed 3 bases from V and 8 bases from J; junction bases left unmatched: 7. Germline loops: CDR1 SGDLS, CDR2 YYNGEE. The CDR3 runs to 15 residues. DNA for the CDR3: TGTGCCAGCAGCGCACTAGCGGGGGAGGTCGATGAGCAGTTCTTC. Translating gives CASSALAGEVDEQFF. Looking up the rest from reference TRBV9 and TRBJ2-1 gives the full variable domain: DSGVTQTPKHLITATGQRVTLRCSPRSGDLSVYWYQQSLDQGLQFLIQYYNGEERAKGNILERFSAQQFPDLHSELNLSSLELGDSALYFCASSALAGEVDEQFFGPGTRLTVL.

J is TRBJ1-1 and V is TRBV7-9, with TRBD1 matching over 9 bases. This CDR3 has 17 residues. Trimming cost V 0 bases and J 0 bases; bases outside gene matches: 5. In germline, CDR1 is SEHNR, CDR2 FQNEAQ (reference sequence). Written as DNA, the CDR3 is TGTGCCAGCAGCTTAGCGCCGACAGGGGGACTGAACACTGAAGCTTTCTTT. This translates into CASSLAPTGGLNTEAFF.

The J gene is TRBJ2-7, the V gene TRBV5-4; D uncertain. CDR1 SGHNT and CDR2 YYREEE come from the germline V gene (reference sequence). The CDR3 is 13 amino acids. Trimming removed 2 bases at V and 6 bases at J, with 12 bases between. CDR3 nucleotides: TGTGCCAGCAGCTTCCCTGAGGCCCCCGAGCAGTACTTC. Translation gives CASSFPEAPEQYF.

This rearrangement joins TRBV14 to TRBJ1-4; 10 nucleotides align to TRBD1. CDR1 and CDR2 (germline): SGHDN, FVKESK. Trimming at V came to 1 base and at J to 10 bases, leaving 6 bases not matched to a gene. The CDR3 is made up of 15 amino acids. The CDR3 sequence is CASSQVGTGAGKLFF. The CDR3 bases are TGTGCCAGCAGCCAAGTAGGGACAGGGGCGGGAAAACTGTTTTTT. Filled out from reference TRBV14 and TRBJ1-4, the complete variable domain reads EAGVTQFPSHSVIEKGQTVTLRCDPISGHDNLYWYRRVMGKEIKFLLHFVKESKQDESGMPNNRFLAERTGGTYSTLKVQPAELEDSGVYFCASSQVGTGAGKLFFGSGTQLSVL.

The chain has TRBV12-5 and TRBJ1-1, with a possible D match to TRBD1 (6 bases). CDR1 and CDR2 (germline): LGHNT, FRNRAP. The CDR3 spans 14 residues. CDR3 sequence reads: CAAGRGGEDTEAFF. Written as DNA, the CDR3 is TGTGCCGCCGGCAGGGGTGGGGAAGACACTGAAGCTTTCTTT. Full variable domain (missing parts from reference TRBV12-5 and TRBJ1-1): DARVTQTPRHKVTEMGQEVTMRCQPILGHNTVFWYRQTMMQGLELLAYFRNRAPLDDSGMPKDRFSAEMPDATLATLKIQPSEPRDSAVYFCAAGRGGEDTEAFFGQGTRLTVV.

The CDR3 is CASSLGQADGYTF. The CDR3 coding sequence is TGTGCCAGCAGCTTAGGACAGGCCGATGGCTACACCTTC. This chain joins TRBV7-9 and TRBJ1-2, with D maybe TRBD1 (6 bases). The V end was cut by 1 base, the J end by 6 bases, with 9 bases between. Looked up from germline, CDR1 is SEHNR and CDR2 is FQNEAQ (reference sequence). The CDR3 covers 13 residues.

V and J are TRBV4-3 and TRBJ2-1; the match to TRBD1 covers 8 bases. Germline V gene lookup returns CDR1 LGHNA and CDR2 YSLEER. J was trimmed by 6 bases and V by 4 bases; bases with no gene match: 5. The CDR3 is 14 amino acids. CDR3 DNA sequence: TGCGCCAGCAGCCCAGGGGGCGGCCCCAATGAGCAGTTCTTC. Translating gives CASSPGGGPNEQFF.

This clone was seen a few times. The J gene is TRBJ2-5, the V gene TRBV4-1; TRBD2 matches at 12 bases. Germline CDR1 MGHRA, CDR2 YSYEKL. This CDR3 region has 17 residues. V lost 0 bases to trimming and J lost 5 bases; unmatched junction nucleotides: 7. The CDR3: CASSQDPSGGAGETQYF. The CDR3, as DNA: TGCGCCAGCAGCCAAGATCCTAGCGGGGGGGCCGGGGAGACCCAGTACTTC.

The chain has TRBV7-9 and TRBJ1-4; a possible D gene is TRBD1 (6 bases). CDR1 SEHNR and CDR2 FQNEAQ come from the germline V gene (reference sequence). The CDR3 runs to 15 residues. Trimming took 2 bases from V and 14 from J, leaving 21 bases between them. The CDR3 region has the DNA TGTGCCAGCAGCTTATTCGTCTCAGGGGCGGCGGACCTGTTTTTT. This encodes CASSLFVSGAADLFF.

The sample holds a few counts of this clone. The chain uses TRBV30 and TRBJ2-1; D perhaps matches TRBD2 (6 bases). From germline, CDR1 is GTSNPN and CDR2 SVGIG (reference sequence). The CDR3 totals 13 residues. Trimming cost V 1 base and J 6 bases, with 10 bases left between them. The CDR3 sequence is CAWSGTTPNEQFF. CDR3 in DNA: TGTGCCTGGAGTGGGACTACCCCCAATGAGCAGTTCTTC.

The chain has TRBV30 and TRBJ1-5; D might be TRBD1 (5 bases). Between the trimmed V and J ends, which lost 4 bases and 2 bases, there was a span of 12 bases. Germline loops: CDR1 GTSNPN, CDR2 SVGIG (reference sequence). The CDR3 contains 14 residues. In DNA, the CDR3 is TGTGCCTGGAATCTAGGGGTTGGCAATCAGCCCCAGCATTTT. It yields the protein CAWNLGVGNQPQHF.

This clone occurred a few times. The chain has TRBV27 and TRBJ2-7, with a tentative D call TRBD1 (5 bases). Germline V gene data show CDR1 as MNHEY and CDR2 as SMNVEV (reference sequence). CDR3 size: 12 residues. Trimming pared 3 bases from V and 7 bases from J, leaving 10 bases between. The CDR3 is CASSFRAGEQYF. Written as DNA, the CDR3 is TGTGCCAGCAGTTTCAGGGCAGGAGAGCAGTACTTC.

Written as DNA, the CDR3 is TGTGCCAGCGGGGGACTAAGCGGGGGAGCGGTCACAGATACGCAGTATTTT. This encodes CASGGLSGGAVTDTQYF. The V and J genes are TRBV7-6 and TRBJ2-3; 8 bases line up with TRBD2. Germline CDR1 reads SGHVS; CDR2 reads FNYEAQ. The junction had 15 bases not matched to a gene; V was cut back by 8 bases and J by 2 bases. The CDR3 covers 17 residues.

This clone was found a few times. V and J are TRBV4-3 and TRBJ2-1; perhaps TRBD2 as D (5 bases). The CDR3 has 17 residues. The germline V gene has CDR1 LGHNA and CDR2 YSLEER. Between the trimmed V and J ends, which lost 1 base and 0 bases, there was a span of 13 bases. CDR3 sequence: CASSQGSRGSSYNEQFF. The CDR3, as DNA: TGCGCCAGCAGCCAAGGATCAAGAGGGAGCTCCTACAATGAGCAGTTCTTC.

Within the sample, this clone is medium-sized. The J gene is TRBJ1-6, the V gene TRBV18; 11 bases match TRBD1. The CDR3 has 15 amino acids. Germline CDR1 reads KGHSH; CDR2 reads LQKENI. After removal of 3 bases from V and 10 bases from J, the junction contained 5 bases not matched to a gene. CDR3 coding DNA: TGTGCCAGCTCACCGTCCGGGACAGGGGGGTCACCCCTCCACTTT. Translation gives CASSPSGTGGSPLHF.

V usage is TRBV5-6 and J usage is TRBJ2-7, with 9 bases fitting TRBD1. The length of the CDR3 is 14 residues. Germline V gives CDR1 SGHDT, CDR2 YYEEEE. After removal of 2 bases from V and 3 bases from J, the junction contained 3 bases not matched to a gene. In DNA, the CDR3 is TGTGCCAGCAGCTTAGGGACAGGGTTCTACGAGCAGTACTTC. Its translation: CASSLGTGFYEQYF.

The CDR3 reads CASSLEGPGTYNEQFF. In DNA form, the CDR3 reads TGTGCCAGCAGCTTAGAAGGGCCGGGGACTTACAATGAGCAGTTCTTC. The chain employs TRBV7-9 and TRBJ2-1; possibly TRBD2 for D (6 bases). The CDR3 loop spans 16 amino acids. The ends were cut back, 1 base at V and 4 bases at J, with 14 bases in the middle. Germline loops: CDR1 SEHNR, CDR2 FQNEAQ (reference sequence).

V gene TRBV27 combines with J gene TRBJ2-3; 9 nucleotides align to TRBD1. Germline assignment: CDR1 MNHEY and CDR2 SMNVEV (reference sequence). The CDR3 totals 17 residues. J lost 4 bases, V lost 6 bases, and 14 bases had no gene match. The DNA for the CDR3 is TGTGCCAGCAGCCAGAGCGTCTGGACAGGGGTGGCAGATACGCAGTATTTT. Residues: CASSQSVWTGVADTQYF.

Judged by abundance, this clone is medium-sized (0.01 to 0.1%). Different DNA sequences within this sample yield the same CDR3. The chain joins TRBV4-3 to TRBJ1-4; D gene ambiguous. The V and J ends lost 0 bases and 0 bases respectively, with 11 bases between them. This CDR3 is 17 amino acids long. Germline CDR1 is LGHNA and CDR2 is YSLEER. In DNA, the CDR3 is TGCGCCAGCAGCCAAGATGGCGGAGGTGCAACTAATGAAAAACTGTTTTTT. Translated, it gives CASSQDGGGATNEKLFF.

The V gene is TRBV6-5, the J gene TRBJ2-7; TRBD2 might be the D (5 bases). Germline loops: CDR1 MNHEY, CDR2 SVGAGI. The length of the CDR3 is 14 residues. Trimming took 2 bases from V and 2 from J, leaving 10 bases between them. The CDR3 sequence is CASSYVSVTYEQYF. The CDR3 bases are TGTGCCAGCAGTTACGTTAGCGTCACCTACGAGCAGTACTTC.

By its share, this clone is medium-sized. V usage is TRBV27 and J usage is TRBJ2-7, with 11 bases aligning to TRBD2. Looked up from germline, CDR1 is MNHEY and CDR2 is SMNVEV (reference sequence). J was trimmed by 2 bases and V by 7 bases; bases with no gene match: 10. CDR3 size: 16 residues. The CDR3 DNA sequence: TGTGCCAGCACCTTTAGCGGGGGGGCTATCGCCTACGAGCAGTACTTC. This encodes CASTFSGGAIAYEQYF.

The chain joins TRBV30 to TRBJ1-2; no firm D call. V lost 2 bases and J 7 bases, leaving 17 bases between the germline ends. The CDR3 has 14 amino acids. Germline assignment: CDR1 GTSNPN and CDR2 SVGIG (reference sequence). The CDR3: CAWSLLETFSGYTF. CDR3 sequence (DNA): TGTGCCTGGAGTCTCCTGGAGACCTTTTCTGGCTACACCTTC.